The entry below describes one T cell receptor (beta chain). These data belong to a study of control samples from healthy donors and cancer patients. Generated by immunoSEQ multiplex PCR, the TCRdb table keeps only in-frame clones and is missing some. The sample contains about 180,000 clones, around nine tenths of which appear only once. The receptor's source is a man aged 25-40 years in good health. Input material: blood.

CDR3: CASSPVQDEKLFF. The CDR3 DNA reads as TGTGCCAGCAGCCCCGTCCAAGATGAAAAACTGTTTTTT. This chain joins TRBV12-3 or TRBV12-4 and TRBJ1-4; D gene ambiguous. This CDR3 is built from 13 residues. V was pared by 6 bases and J by 6 bases, with 11 bases between.